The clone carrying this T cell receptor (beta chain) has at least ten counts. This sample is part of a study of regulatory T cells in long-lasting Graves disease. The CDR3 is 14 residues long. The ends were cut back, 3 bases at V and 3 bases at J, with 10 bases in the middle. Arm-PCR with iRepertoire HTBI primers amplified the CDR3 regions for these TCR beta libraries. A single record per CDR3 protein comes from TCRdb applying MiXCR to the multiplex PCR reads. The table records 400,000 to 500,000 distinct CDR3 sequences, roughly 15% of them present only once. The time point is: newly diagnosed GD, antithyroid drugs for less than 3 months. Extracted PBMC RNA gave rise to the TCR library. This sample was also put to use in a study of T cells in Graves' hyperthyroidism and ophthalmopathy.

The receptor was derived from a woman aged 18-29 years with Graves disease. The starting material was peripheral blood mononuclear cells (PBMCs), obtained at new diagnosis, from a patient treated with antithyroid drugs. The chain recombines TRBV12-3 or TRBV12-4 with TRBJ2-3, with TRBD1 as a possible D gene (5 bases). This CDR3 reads CASSLDQGTDTQYF. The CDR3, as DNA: TGTGCCAGCAGTTTGGACCAGGGAACAGATACGCAGTATTTT.